The present T cell receptor (beta chain) was sequenced within a study of cytomegalovirus exposure and HLA in healthy donors. The overall study: The study placed about 81% of its approximately 360 genotyped donors in the Caucasian-associated ancestry cluster.

Study outcomes and limitations: Previously analyzed data showed that most TCR beta V segments were productive at a frequency of about 87% or about 30%. When a later analysis compared HLA-associated TCR beta chains with equally common others, the HLA-associated chains turned out to be more clonally expanded and to have lower generation probabilities.

As regards this clone: Its target is not known.

When sampled, the donors appeared nominally healthy, though they likely had unrecorded immune exposures. V lost 6 bases to trimming and J lost 5 bases; unmatched junction nucleotides: 6. The germline V gene has CDR1 MNHNS and CDR2 SASEGT. CDR3 length: 15 residues. PCR amplification relied on 60 Vbeta primers (plus 13 Jbeta primers). Measured with immunoSEQ multiplex PCR; TCRdb has only the in-frame clones, and not every one. The sample contains about 130,000 clones, 83% of which appear only once. The rearrangement joins TRBV6-1 to TRBJ2-2, with 10 bases matching TRBD1. Material: PBMCs. The origin of this receptor is a girl aged 2-15 years in good health and CMV-seronegative. CDR3 sequence (DNA): TGTGCCAGCAGGTGGGACAGGGGAACTACCGGGGAGCTGTTTTTT. Its translation is CASRWDRGTTGELFF.